These T cell receptor beta chains were read from a single sample in a study of CD8 T cells in ankylosing spondylitis. TCRdb reprocessed the 5' RACE reads via MiXCR and lists one record per CDR3 protein. The sample yields some 800,000 distinct CDR3 sequences, 10% to 15% seen once. The sample consisted of blood, either unsorted or a sorted T cell fraction (not recorded which). The source of these receptors is a male donor with ankylosing spondylitis. CDR3s leave out the opening cysteine and the closing phenylalanine or tryptophan.

J: TRBJ2-2; V: TRBV20-1; CDR3: SARLAINTGELF
J: TRBJ1-6; V: TRBV7-2; CDR3: ASSPRTEENNSPLH
J: TRBJ2-3; V: TRBV12-3/TRBV12-4; CDR3: ASCQRVYTDTQY
J: TRBJ2-3; V: TRBV5-1; CDR3: ASSLAGQGRTDTQY
J: TRBJ1-5; V: TRBV6-1; CDR3: ASSPRGRGQPQH
J: TRBJ2-1; V: TRBV20-1; CDR3: SARDLAGGGHNEQF
J: TRBJ2-5; V: TRBV5-1; CDR3: ASSLGLALGGETQY
J: TRBJ1-2; V: TRBV20-1; CDR3: SPFSGDGTYGYT
J: TRBJ2-1; V: TRBV20-1; CDR3: SAVSGRRFSVEQF
J: TRBJ1-1; V: TRBV10-3; CDR3: ATQTNTEAF
J: TRBJ2-1; V: TRBV5-1; CDR3: ASSSGRVSSYNEQF
J: TRBJ2-7; V: TRBV2; CDR3: ASSEALTGRYEQY
J: TRBJ2-1; V: TRBV20-1; CDR3: SARGRHYSYNEQF
J: TRBJ2-1; V: TRBV5-1; CDR3: ASSPEGGYNEQF
J: TRBJ2-1; V: TRBV5-1; CDR3: ASSLPGLAGEVEQF
J: TRBJ2-3; V: TRBV29-1; CDR3: SVEQRTDTQY
J: TRBJ2-1; V: TRBV2; CDR3: ASTPRLAGENEQF
J: TRBJ2-1; V: TRBV12-3/TRBV12-4; CDR3: ASSQSQWNEQF
J: TRBJ1-1; V: TRBV5-1; CDR3: ASSSGQAVGIEAF
J: TRBJ1-5; V: TRBV4-1; CDR3: ASSQDLQTGRQPQH
J: TRBJ1-2; V: TRBV12-3/TRBV12-4; CDR3: ASSFALAGYT
J: TRBJ2-7; V: TRBV20-1; CDR3: SAMSPGEYEQY
J: TRBJ2-1; V: TRBV20-1; CDR3: SAPRGRGVGEQF
J: TRBJ2-1; V: TRBV24-1; CDR3: ATSDVSGRAYNEQF
J: TRBJ1-1; V: TRBV10-3; CDR3: AISSQGRTEAF
J: TRBJ2-6; V: TRBV7-9; CDR3: ASSHRVSGANVLT
J: TRBJ2-1; V: TRBV4-3; CDR3: ASSKRTSGIYNEQF
J: TRBJ2-7; V: TRBV6-2/TRBV6-3; CDR3: ASSYDDRIYEQY
J: TRBJ1-6; V: TRBV11-3; CDR3: ASSVYRGSPLH
J: TRBJ2-3; V: TRBV20-1; CDR3: SASQGVFTDTQY
J: TRBJ1-1; V: TRBV20-1; CDR3: SAPRIGGLNTEAF
J: TRBJ1-1; V: TRBV25-1; CDR3: ASKRRTGLGNTEAF
J: TRBJ2-1; V: TRBV12-3/TRBV12-4; CDR3: ASRRLAGYNEQF
J: TRBJ2-1; V: TRBV4-2; CDR3: ASSQDRTRNEQF
J: TRBJ1-1; V: TRBV6-6; CDR3: ASRRINTEAF
J: TRBJ2-5; V: TRBV6-2/TRBV6-3; CDR3: ASSSTGVRETQY
J: TRBJ2-3; V: TRBV7-2; CDR3: ASSSGGQGGTDTQY
J: TRBJ2-7; V: TRBV6-1; CDR3: ASSPWTGGDYAEQY
J: TRBJ1-1; V: TRBV28; CDR3: ASSSDGAVHTEAF
J: TRBJ2-2; V: TRBV7-6; CDR3: ASSLGLAGGPGELF
J: TRBJ1-1; V: TRBV7-9; CDR3: ASSLGQQHTEAF
J: TRBJ1-1; V: TRBV7-2; CDR3: ASSLARTSTEAF
J: TRBJ2-7; V: TRBV29-1; CDR3: SVWDRVYEQY
J: TRBJ2-5; V: TRBV5-1; CDR3: ASRTGETQY
J: TRBJ1-1; V: TRBV9; CDR3: ASSVVAGLNTEAF
J: TRBJ1-1; V: TRBV7-9; CDR3: ASSSGAIANTEAF
J: TRBJ2-1; V: TRBV7-9; CDR3: ASKSRTPFNNEQF
J: TRBJ2-3; V: TRBV20-1; CDR3: SARDREGPADTQY